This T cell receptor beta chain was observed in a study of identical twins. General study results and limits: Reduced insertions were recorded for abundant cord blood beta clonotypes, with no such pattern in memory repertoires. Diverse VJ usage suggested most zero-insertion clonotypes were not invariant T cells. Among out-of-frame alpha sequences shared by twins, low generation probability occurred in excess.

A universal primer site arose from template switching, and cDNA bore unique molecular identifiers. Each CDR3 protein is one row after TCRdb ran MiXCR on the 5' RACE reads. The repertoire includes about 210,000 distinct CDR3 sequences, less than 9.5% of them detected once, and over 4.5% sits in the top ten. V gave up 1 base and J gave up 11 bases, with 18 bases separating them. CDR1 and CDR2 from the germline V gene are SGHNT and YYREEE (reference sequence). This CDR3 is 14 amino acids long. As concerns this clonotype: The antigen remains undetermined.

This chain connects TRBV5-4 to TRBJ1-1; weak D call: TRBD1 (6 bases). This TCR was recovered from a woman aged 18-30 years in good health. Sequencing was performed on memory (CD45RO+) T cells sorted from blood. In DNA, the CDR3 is TGTGCCAGCAGCTTGAGGGGGGCGCTCCCCCCTGCTTTCTTT. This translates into CASSLRGALPPAFF.